The 7 T cell receptor beta chains presented below share a single source sample, sequenced in a study of identical twins. In TCRdb, the 5' RACE reads were re-called with MiXCR into one record per CDR3 protein. The sample records some 710,000 distinct CDR3 sequences, 6% to 6.5% being singletons. The sample was naive T cells sorted from blood. Receptor source: a man aged 18 to 30 in good health.

At least ten counts were recorded for this clonotype. The V gene is TRBV4-3, the J gene TRBJ1-2, with a tentative D call TRBD1 (5 bases). This CDR3 is built from 15 residues. Deletions cut 0 bases from V and 4 bases from J, with 12 bases between. Germline assignment: CDR1 LGHNA and CDR2 YSLEER. CDR3 amino acids: CASSQDLRGSYGYTF. DNA of the CDR3: TGCGCCAGCAGCCAAGATCTCCGGGGGAGCTATGGCTACACCTTC.

Many counts were recorded for this clonotype. The chain employs TRBV10-3 and TRBJ2-3; tentatively, D is TRBD1 or TRBD2 (5 bases each). Germline lookup yields CDR1 ENHRY and CDR2 SYGVKD. V lost 7 bases and J 4 bases, leaving 9 bases between the germline ends. The CDR3 runs 12 residues. The CDR3 here is CAINGDADTQYF. DNA for the CDR3: TGTGCCATCAACGGGGACGCAGATACGCAGTATTTT.

This clonotype has more than one count but fewer than ten. J is TRBJ2-3 and V is TRBV5-1; weak D call: TRBD1 (7 bases). Trimming took 4 bases from V and 2 from J, leaving 17 bases between them. CDR1 and CDR2 from the germline V gene are SGHRS and YFSETQ. This CDR3 has 16 residues. CDR3 sequence: CASSQGGSGPTDTQYF. CDR3 DNA sequence: TGCGCCAGCAGCCAGGGGGGTAGCGGACCCACAGATACGCAGTATTTT. The whole variable domain, remainder taken from reference TRBV5-1 and TRBJ2-3, is KAGVTQTPRYLIKTRGQQVTLSCSPISGHRSVSWYQQTPGQGLQFLFEYFSETQRNKGNFPGRFSGRQFSNSRSEMNVSTLELGDSALYLCASSQGGSGPTDTQYFGPGTRLTVL.

The gene calls are TRBV20-1 and TRBJ1-5, with TRBD1 identical over 10 bases. The CDR3 length is 15 residues. V dropped 0 bases and J dropped 6; count of bases not matched to a gene: 5. Per the germline V gene, CDR1 is DFQATT and CDR2 is SNEGSKA (reference sequence). The CDR3 nucleotides read TGCAGTGCTAGAGATACGGGACAGGGGACTCAGCCCCAGCATTTT. Protein: CSARDTGQGTQPQHF.

This clonotype was seen repeatedly, ten times or more. The V call is TRBV5-1, the J call TRBJ2-1; D not certain. V was trimmed by 0 bases and J by 6 bases, leaving 4 bases between them. The germline CDR1 and CDR2 sequences are SGHRS and YFSETQ. This CDR3 is 12 amino acids long. In DNA form, the CDR3 reads TGCGCCAGCAGCTTGGCGGTCAATGAGCAGTTCTTC. This encodes CASSLAVNEQFF. Complete variable domain (other parts from reference TRBV5-1 and TRBJ2-1): KAGVTQTPRYLIKTRGQQVTLSCSPISGHRSVSWYQQTPGQGLQFLFEYFSETQRNKGNFPGRFSGRQFSNSRSEMNVSTLELGDSALYLCASSLAVNEQFFGPGTRLTVL.

J is TRBJ2-1 and V is TRBV3-1, with TRBD2 matching 9 bases. CDR3 size: 16 residues. V was clipped by 0 bases and J by 5 bases; unmatched bases: 5. Germline V gene data show CDR1 as LGHDT and CDR2 as YNNKEL (reference sequence). The CDR3 DNA sequence: TGTGCCAGCAGCCAAGATGGCCTAGCGGGGAACAATGAGCAGTTCTTC. This translates into CASSQDGLAGNNEQFF.

This clonotype was observed a handful of times. CDR3 sequence reads: CSATTSGRRDTQYF. CDR3 sequence (DNA): TGCAGTGCTACGACTAGCGGGAGAAGGGATACGCAGTATTTT. The V call is TRBV20-1, the J call TRBJ2-3; TRBD2 agrees at 12 bases. V trimming: 4 bases; J trimming: 6 bases; junction bases outside the gene matches: 5. CDR1 is DFQATT and CDR2 is SNEGSKA in the germline V gene (reference sequence). The CDR3 loop spans 14 amino acids.